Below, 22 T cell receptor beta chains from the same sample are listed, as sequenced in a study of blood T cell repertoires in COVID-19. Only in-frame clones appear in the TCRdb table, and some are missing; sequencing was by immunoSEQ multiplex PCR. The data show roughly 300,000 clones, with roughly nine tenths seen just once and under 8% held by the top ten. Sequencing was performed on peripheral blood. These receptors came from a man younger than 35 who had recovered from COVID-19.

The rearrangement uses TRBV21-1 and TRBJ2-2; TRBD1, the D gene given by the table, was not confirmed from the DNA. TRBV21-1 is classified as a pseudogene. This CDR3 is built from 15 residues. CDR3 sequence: CATLPTGANTGELFF. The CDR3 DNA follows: TGTGCCACTTTGCCGACAGGGGCTAACACCGGGGAGCTGTTTTTT.

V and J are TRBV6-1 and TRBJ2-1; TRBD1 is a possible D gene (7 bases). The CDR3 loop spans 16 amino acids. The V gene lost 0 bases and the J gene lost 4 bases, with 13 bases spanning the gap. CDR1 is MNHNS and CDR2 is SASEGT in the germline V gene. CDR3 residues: CASSEAGQGGYNEQFF. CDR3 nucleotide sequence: TGTGCCAGCAGTGAAGCGGGGCAGGGGGGATACAATGAGCAGTTCTTC.

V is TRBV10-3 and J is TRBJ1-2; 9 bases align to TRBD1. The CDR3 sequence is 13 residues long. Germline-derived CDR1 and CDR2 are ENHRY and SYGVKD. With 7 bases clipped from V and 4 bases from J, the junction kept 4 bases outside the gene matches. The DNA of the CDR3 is TGTGCCATCAATGCGGACAGGGGCTATGGCTACACCTTC. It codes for CAINADRGYGYTF.

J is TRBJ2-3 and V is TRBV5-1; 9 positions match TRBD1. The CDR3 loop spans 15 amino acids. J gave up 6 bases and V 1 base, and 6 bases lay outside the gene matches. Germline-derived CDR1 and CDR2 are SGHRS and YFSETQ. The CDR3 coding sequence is TGCGCCAGCAGCTTGACCGGGACAGGGCCCGATACGCAGTATTTT. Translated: CASSLTGTGPDTQYF.

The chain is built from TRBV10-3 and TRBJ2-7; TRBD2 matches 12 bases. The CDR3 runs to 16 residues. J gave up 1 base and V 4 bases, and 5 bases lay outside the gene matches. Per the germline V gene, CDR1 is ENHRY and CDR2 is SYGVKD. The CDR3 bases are TGTGCCATCAGTGGGACTAGCGGGGATCTTTCCTACGAGCAGTACTTC. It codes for CAISGTSGDLSYEQYF.

DNA of the CDR3: TGTGCCAGCAGCGCTCACGAGGGAACAACTAATGAAAAACTGTTTTTT. Translated: CASSAHEGTTNEKLFF. The chain is built from TRBV9 and TRBJ1-4; D unclear. The germline V gene has CDR1 SGDLS and CDR2 YYNGEE. The CDR3 runs 16 residues. Trimming pared 3 bases from V and 0 bases from J, leaving 12 bases between. The full variable domain, in which reference TRBV9 and TRBJ1-4 provide the parts outside the CDR3, is DSGVTQTPKHLITATGQRVTLRCSPRSGDLSVYWYQQSLDQGLQFLIQYYNGEERAKGNILERFSAQQFPDLHSELNLSSLELGDSALYFCASSAHEGTTNEKLFFGSGTQLSVL.

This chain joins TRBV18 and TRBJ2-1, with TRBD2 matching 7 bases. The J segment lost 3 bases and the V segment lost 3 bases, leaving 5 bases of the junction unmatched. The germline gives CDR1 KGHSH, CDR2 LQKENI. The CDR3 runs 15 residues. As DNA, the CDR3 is TGTGCCAGCTCACCCGGGGGGAAGGGCTACAATGAGCAGTTCTTC. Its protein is CASSPGGKGYNEQFF.

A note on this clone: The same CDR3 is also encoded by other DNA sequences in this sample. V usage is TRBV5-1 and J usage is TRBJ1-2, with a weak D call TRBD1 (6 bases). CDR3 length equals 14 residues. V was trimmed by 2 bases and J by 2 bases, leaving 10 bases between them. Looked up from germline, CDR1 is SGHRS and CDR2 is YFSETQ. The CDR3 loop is CASSLGQGNYGYTF. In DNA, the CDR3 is TGCGCCAGCAGCTTAGGGCAGGGGAACTATGGCTACACCTTC.

The DNA of the CDR3 is TGTGCCAGTAGTACGGGACAGGGGATCATGAACACTGAAGCTTTCTTT. Protein product: CASSTGQGIMNTEAFF. The rearrangement links TRBV19 to TRBJ1-1, with 10 bases fitting TRBD1. This CDR3 contains 16 residues. The J segment lost 0 bases and the V segment lost 4 bases, leaving 5 bases of the junction unmatched. CDR1 is LNHDA, CDR2 SQIVND, per germline (reference sequence).

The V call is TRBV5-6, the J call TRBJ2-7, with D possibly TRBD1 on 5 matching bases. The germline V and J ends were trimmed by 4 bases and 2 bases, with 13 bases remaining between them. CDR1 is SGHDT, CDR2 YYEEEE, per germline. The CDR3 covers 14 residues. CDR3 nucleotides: TGTGCCAGCAGCCTAGGGGCAGAACCCTACGAGCAGTACTTC. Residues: CASSLGAEPYEQYF.

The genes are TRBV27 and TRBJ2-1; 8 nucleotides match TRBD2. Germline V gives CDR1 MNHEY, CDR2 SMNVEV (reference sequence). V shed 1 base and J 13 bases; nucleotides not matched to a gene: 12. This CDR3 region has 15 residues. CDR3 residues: CASSLLEAGGRDQFF. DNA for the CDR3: TGTGCCAGCAGTTTATTGGAGGCGGGAGGACGGGACCAGTTCTTC.

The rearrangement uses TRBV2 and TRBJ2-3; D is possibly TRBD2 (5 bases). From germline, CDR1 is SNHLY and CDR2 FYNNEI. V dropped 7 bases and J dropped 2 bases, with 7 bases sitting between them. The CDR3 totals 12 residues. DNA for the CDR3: TGTGCCAGCACGGGGTACACAGATACGCAGTATTTT. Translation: CASTGYTDTQYF. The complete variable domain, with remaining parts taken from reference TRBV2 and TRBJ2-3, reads EPEVTQTPSHQVTQMGQEVILRCVPISNHLYFYWYRQILGQKVEFLVSFYNNEISEKSEIFDDQFSVERPDGSNFTLKIRSTKLEDSAMYFCASTGYTDTQYFGPGTRLTVL.

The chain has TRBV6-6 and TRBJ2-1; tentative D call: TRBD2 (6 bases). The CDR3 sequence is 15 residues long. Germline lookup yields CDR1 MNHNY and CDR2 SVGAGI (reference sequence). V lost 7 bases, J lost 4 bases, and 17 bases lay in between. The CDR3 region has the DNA TGTGCCAGCAACCCCCGGGACTTCTTATACAATGAGCAGTTCTTC. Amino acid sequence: CASNPRDFLYNEQFF.

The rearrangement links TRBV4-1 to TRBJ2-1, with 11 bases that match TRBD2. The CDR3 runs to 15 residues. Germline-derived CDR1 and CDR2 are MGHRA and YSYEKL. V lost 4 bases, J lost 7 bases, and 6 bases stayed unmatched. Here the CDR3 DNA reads TGCGCCAGCAGCCCCCTGGGACTAGCGGATAATGAGCAGTTCTTC. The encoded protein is CASSPLGLADNEQFF.

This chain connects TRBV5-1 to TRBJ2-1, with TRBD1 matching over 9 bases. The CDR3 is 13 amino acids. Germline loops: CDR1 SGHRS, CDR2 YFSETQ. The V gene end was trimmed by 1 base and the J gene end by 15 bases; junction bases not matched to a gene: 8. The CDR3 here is CASSLRGLDRGFF. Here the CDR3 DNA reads TGCGCCAGCAGCTTGAGGGGCTTGGACAGGGGGTTCTTC.

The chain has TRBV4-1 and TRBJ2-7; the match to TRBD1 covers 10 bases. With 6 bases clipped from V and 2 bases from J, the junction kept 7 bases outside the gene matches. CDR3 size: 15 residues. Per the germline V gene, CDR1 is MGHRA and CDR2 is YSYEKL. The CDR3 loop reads CASRSRQGAAYEQYF. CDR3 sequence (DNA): TGCGCCAGCAGATCCCGACAGGGGGCAGCCTACGAGCAGTACTTC.

The CDR3 DNA follows: TGCGCCAGCAGAGAACAGGGTGAGACCCAGTACTTC. The encoded protein is CASREQGETQYF. The chain has TRBV5-1 and TRBJ2-5; D possibly corresponds to TRBD1 (6 bases). Per the germline V gene, CDR1 is SGHRS and CDR2 is YFSETQ. Between the trimmed V and J ends, which lost 5 bases and 5 bases, there was a span of 10 bases. The CDR3 is 12 amino acids.

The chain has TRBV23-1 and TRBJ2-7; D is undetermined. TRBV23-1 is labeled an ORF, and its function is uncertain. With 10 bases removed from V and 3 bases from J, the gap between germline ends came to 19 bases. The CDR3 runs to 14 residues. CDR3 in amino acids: CANPPEFEFYEQYF. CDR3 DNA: TGCGCCAACCCCCCGGAGTTCGAGTTCTACGAGCAGTACTTC.

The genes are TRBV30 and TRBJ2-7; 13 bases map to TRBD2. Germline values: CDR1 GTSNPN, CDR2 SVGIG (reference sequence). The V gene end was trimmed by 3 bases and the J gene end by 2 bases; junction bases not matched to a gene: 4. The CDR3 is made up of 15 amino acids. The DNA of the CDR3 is TGTGCCTGGAGCCCACTAGCGGGAGGGCCCTACGAGCAGTACTTC. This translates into CAWSPLAGGPYEQYF.

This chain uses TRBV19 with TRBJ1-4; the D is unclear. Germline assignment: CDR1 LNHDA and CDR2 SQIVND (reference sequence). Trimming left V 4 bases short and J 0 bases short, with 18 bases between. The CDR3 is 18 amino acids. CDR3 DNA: TGTGCCAGTAGTACCTTCGACTCGTCACTTGCAACTAATGAAAAACTGTTTTTT. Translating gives CASSTFDSSLATNEKLFF.

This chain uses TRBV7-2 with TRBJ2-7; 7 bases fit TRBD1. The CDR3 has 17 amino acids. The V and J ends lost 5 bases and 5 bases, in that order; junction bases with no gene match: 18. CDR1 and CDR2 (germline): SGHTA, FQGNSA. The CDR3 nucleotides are TGTGCCAGCAGCCCAGAGGGACAGACACTCGGGAATAACGAGCAGTACTTC. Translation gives CASSPEGQTLGNNEQYF.

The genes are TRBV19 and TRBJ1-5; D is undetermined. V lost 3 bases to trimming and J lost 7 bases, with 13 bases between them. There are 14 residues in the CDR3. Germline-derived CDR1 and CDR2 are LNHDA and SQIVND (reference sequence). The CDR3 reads CASSIQASGQPQHF. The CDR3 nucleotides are TGTGCCAGTAGTATCCAGGCGTCAGGACAGCCCCAGCATTTT.